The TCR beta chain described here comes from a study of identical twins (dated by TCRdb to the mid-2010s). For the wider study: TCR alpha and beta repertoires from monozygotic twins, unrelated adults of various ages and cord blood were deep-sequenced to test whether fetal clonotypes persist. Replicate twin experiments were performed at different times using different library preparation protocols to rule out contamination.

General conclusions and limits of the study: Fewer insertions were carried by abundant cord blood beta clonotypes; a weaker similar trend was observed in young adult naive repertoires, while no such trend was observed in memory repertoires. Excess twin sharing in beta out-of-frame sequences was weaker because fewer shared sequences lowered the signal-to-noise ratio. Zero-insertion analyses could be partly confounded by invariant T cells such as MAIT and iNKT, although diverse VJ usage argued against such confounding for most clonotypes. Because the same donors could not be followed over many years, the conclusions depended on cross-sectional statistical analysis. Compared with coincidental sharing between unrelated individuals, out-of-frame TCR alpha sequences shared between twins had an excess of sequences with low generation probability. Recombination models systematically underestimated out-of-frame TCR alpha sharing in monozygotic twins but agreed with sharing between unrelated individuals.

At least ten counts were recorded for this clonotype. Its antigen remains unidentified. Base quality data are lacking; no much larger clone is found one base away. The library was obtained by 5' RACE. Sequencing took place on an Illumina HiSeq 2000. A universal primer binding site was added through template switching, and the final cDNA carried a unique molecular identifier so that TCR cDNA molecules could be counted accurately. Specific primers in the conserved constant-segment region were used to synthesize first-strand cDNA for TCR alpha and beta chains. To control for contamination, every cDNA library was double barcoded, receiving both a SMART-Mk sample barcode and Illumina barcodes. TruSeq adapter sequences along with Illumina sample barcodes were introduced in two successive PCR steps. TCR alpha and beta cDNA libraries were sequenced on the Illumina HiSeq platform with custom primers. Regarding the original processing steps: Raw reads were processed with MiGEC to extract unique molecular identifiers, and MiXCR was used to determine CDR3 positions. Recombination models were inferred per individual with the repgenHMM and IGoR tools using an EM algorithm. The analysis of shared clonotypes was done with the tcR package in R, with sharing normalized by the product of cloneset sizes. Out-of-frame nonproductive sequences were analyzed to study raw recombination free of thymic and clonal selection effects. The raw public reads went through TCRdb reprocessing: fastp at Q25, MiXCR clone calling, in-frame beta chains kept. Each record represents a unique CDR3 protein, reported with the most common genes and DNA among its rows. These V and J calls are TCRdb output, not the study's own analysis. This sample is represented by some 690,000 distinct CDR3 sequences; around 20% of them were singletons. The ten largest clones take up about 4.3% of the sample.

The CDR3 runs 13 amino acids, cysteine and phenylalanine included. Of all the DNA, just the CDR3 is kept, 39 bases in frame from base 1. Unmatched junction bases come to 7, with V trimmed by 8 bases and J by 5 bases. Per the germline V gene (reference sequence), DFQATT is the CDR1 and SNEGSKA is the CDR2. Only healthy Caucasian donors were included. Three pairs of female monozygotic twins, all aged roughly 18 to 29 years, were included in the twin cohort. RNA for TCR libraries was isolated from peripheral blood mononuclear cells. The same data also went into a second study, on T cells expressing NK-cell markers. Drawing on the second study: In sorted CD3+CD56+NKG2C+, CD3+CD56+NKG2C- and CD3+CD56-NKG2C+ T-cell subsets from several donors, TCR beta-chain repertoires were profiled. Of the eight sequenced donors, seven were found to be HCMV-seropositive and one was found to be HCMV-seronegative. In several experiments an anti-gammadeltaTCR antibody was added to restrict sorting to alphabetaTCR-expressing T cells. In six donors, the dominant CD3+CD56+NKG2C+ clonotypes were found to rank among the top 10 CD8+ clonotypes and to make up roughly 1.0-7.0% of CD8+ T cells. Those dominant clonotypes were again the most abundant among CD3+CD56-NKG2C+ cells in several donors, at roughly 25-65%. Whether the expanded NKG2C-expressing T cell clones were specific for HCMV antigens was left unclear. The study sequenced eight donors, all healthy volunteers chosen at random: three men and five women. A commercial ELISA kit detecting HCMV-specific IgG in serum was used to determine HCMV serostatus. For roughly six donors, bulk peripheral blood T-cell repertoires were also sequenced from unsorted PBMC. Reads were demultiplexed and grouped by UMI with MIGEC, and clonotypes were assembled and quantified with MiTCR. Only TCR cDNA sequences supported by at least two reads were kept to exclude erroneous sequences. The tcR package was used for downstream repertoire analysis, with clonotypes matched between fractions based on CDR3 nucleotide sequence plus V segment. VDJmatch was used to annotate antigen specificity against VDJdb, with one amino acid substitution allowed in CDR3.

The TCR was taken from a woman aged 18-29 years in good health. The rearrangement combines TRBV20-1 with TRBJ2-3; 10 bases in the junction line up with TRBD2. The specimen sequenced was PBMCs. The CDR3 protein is CSTLAGAVDTQYF. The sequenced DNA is TGCAGTACCCTAGCGGGGGCAGTAGATACGCAGTATTTT.